This T cell receptor (beta chain) was captured by sequencing in a study of cytomegalovirus exposure and HLA in healthy donors. The study, taken as a whole, reports: HLA allele associations emerged for roughly 17,000 TCR beta sequences in a later analysis, at 0.05 false discovery rate.

A remark on this clone: The antigen remains undetermined.

This CDR3 contains 14 residues. V shed 4 bases and J shed 5 bases, with 15 bases lying between them. Germline V gene data show CDR1 as MDHEN and CDR2 as SYDVKM. Researchers ran the PCR with 60 Vbeta and 13 Jbeta primers. Clones were sequenced by immunoSEQ multiplex PCR, and TCRdb holds only the in-frame ones, with some missing. The sample holds roughly 70,000 clones; over 70% are singletons and the top ten take about 10%. Sequenced: PBMCs. The clonotype comes from a human donor in good health. V and J are TRBV28 and TRBJ2-7; a weak D match, TRBD1 (6 bases). The CDR3 nucleotides are TGTGCCAGCAGTTCCGACAGGTATCCCCACGAGCAGTACTTC. Its protein product is CASSSDRYPHEQYF.